This is a list of T cell receptor beta chains from one sample in a study of T cell responses to AZD1222 COVID-19 vaccine. Profiling relied on immunoSEQ multiplex PCR, and the TCRdb table lists in-frame clones only, not all of them. The repertoire holds about 69,000 clones, less than 90% seen once, with 20% to 30% in the top ten. The input for sequencing was peripheral blood, taken 28 days after the second AZD1222 dose. Receptors originate from an adult who received the AZD1222 COVID-19 vaccine. Both conserved end residues are part of each CDR3. Fields, in order: V gene, J gene, clone size, D gene, CDR3 length, CDR3 DNA, CDR3 protein. A D gene is named only where the DNA matches it firmly. Some rows mark clone size as missing; the rest say once, few, many or name a class of expanded clone.

V: TRBV6-5; J: TRBJ1-5; size: NA; D: NA; length: 13; DNA: TGTGCCAGCAGTTACAGGGTGGATCAGCCCCAGCATTTT; CDR3: CASSYRVDQPQHF
V: TRBV5-8; J: TRBJ1-2; size: NA; D: NA; length: 14; DNA: TGTGCCAGCAGCTCCAGGACAGTCTCTAGAGGCTACACCTTC; CDR3: CASSSRTVSRGYTF
V: TRBV5-1; J: TRBJ2-5; size: NA; D: NA; length: 13; DNA: TGCGCCAGCAGACGAGGGGCCGGGGAGACCCAGTACTTC; CDR3: CASRRGAGETQYF
V: TRBV27; J: TRBJ2-7; size: few; D: NA; length: 13; DNA: TGTGCCAGCGCGGGGGCCCTAGGGGACGAGCAGTACTTC; CDR3: CASAGALGDEQYF
V: TRBV29-1; J: TRBJ1-3; size: few; D: NA; length: 13; DNA: TGCAGCGTTAGTGCGGGCTCTGGAAACACCATATATTTT; CDR3: CSVSAGSGNTIYF
V: TRBV6-5; J: TRBJ1-6; size: once; D: NA; length: 11; DNA: TGTGCCAGCGACCGGGACTCACCCCTCCACTTT; CDR3: CASDRDSPLHF
V: TRBV19; J: TRBJ2-1; size: NA; D: NA; length: 13; DNA: TGTGCCAGTAGTATGGGGACATACAATGAGCAGTTCTTC; CDR3: CASSMGTYNEQFF
V: TRBV7-8; J: TRBJ2-1; size: NA; D: NA; length: 14; DNA: TGTGCCAGCAGCAGACCCGACTTGTTCCATGAGCAGTTCTTC; CDR3: CASSRPDLFHEQFF
V: TRBV5-5; J: TRBJ1-2; size: once; D: NA; length: 12; DNA: TGTGCCAGCAGCTTCAGAGGCTATGGCTACACCTTC; CDR3: CASSFRGYGYTF
V: TRBV11-2; J: TRBJ1-4; size: NA; D: TRBD1; length: 16; DNA: TGTGCCAGCAGCTCTAACAGGGGGCGGCCTAATGAAAAACTGTTTTTT; CDR3: CASSSNRGRPNEKLFF
V: TRBV19; J: TRBJ1-5; size: NA; D: NA; length: 15; DNA: TGTGCCAGTAGAGGAAGGGGCGCGATCAATCAGCCCCAGCATTTT; CDR3: CASRGRGAINQPQHF
V: TRBV7-9; J: TRBJ2-7; size: NA; D: TRBD2; length: 16; DNA: TGTGCCAGCGATACCAGCGGGACCCGGGACGCCTGGGAGCAGTACTTC; CDR3: CASDTSGTRDAWEQYF
V: TRBV10-3; J: TRBJ2-5; size: NA; D: TRBD1; length: 14; DNA: TGTGCCATCAGCCCGGGACAGGGGATGGAGACCCAGTACTTC; CDR3: CAISPGQGMETQYF
V: TRBV4-1; J: TRBJ1-2; size: NA; D: NA; length: 15; DNA: TGCGCCAGCAGCCAAGCCCAGGGTGTCGGCTATGGCTACACCTTC; CDR3: CASSQAQGVGYGYTF
V: TRBV27; J: TRBJ2-6; size: NA; D: NA; length: 15; DNA: TGTGCCAGCAGGGGGCCCGGGTTGGGGGCCAACGTCCTGACTTTC; CDR3: CASRGPGLGANVLTF
V: TRBV29-1; J: TRBJ1-2; size: NA; D: NA; length: 12; DNA: TGCAGCGTTGTAGGCCCCGGGGATGGCTACACCTTC; CDR3: CSVVGPGDGYTF
V: TRBV3-1/TRBV3-2; J: TRBJ2-7; size: NA; D: NA; length: 12; DNA: TGTGCCAGCAGCCAATATGCCTACGAGCAGTACTTC; CDR3: CASSQYAYEQYF
V: TRBV19; J: TRBJ2-3; size: once; D: TRBD1; length: 16; DNA: TGTGCCAGTAGTATAGGCGGCAGGGGGCTTGCAGATACGCAGTATTTT; CDR3: CASSIGGRGLADTQYF
V: TRBV27; J: TRBJ2-1; size: NA; D: NA; length: 14; DNA: TGTGCCAGCAGTTTGGTTGGCTACTACAATGAGCAGTTCTTC; CDR3: CASSLVGYYNEQFF
V: TRBV7-9; J: TRBJ1-2; size: NA; D: NA; length: 13; DNA: TGTGCCAGCAGCGGACGTTGGTCGGGTGGCTACACCTTC; CDR3: CASSGRWSGGYTF
V: TRBV6-5; J: TRBJ1-1; size: NA; D: NA; length: 13; DNA: TGTGCCAGCAAAGGAGGGATCAACACTGAAGCTTTCTTT; CDR3: CASKGGINTEAFF
V: TRBV12-3/TRBV12-4; J: TRBJ2-7; size: few; D: NA; length: 11; DNA: TGTGCCAGCAAAAGCTCCTACGAGCAGTACTTC; CDR3: CASKSSYEQYF
V: TRBV5-6; J: TRBJ2-5; size: NA; D: TRBD2; length: 18; DNA: TGTGCCAGCACCGGACTAGCAACATCGCTGGGGCACCAAGAGACCCAGTACTTC; CDR3: CASTGLATSLGHQETQYF
V: TRBV11-2; J: TRBJ2-7; size: NA; D: NA; length: 16; DNA: TGTGCCAGCAGCTTCGTTTTCGGTCTAGAGGTCCTCGAGCAGTACTTC; CDR3: CASSFVFGLEVLEQYF
V: TRBV11-2; J: TRBJ2-7; size: NA; D: TRBD2; length: 14; DNA: TGTGCCAGCAGCCCCGGCGGGACTAACTACGAGCAGTACTTC; CDR3: CASSPGGTNYEQYF
V: TRBV7-9; J: TRBJ1-1; size: NA; D: NA; length: 15; DNA: TGTGCCAGCAGCTTAGGCTTTGGGACTCGGGCTGAAGCTTTCTTT; CDR3: CASSLGFGTRAEAFF
V: TRBV11-2; J: TRBJ2-1; size: NA; D: TRBD2; length: 16; DNA: TGTGCCAGCAGCAGCGGGGATAGCGGGGGCACAAATGAGCAGTTCTTC; CDR3: CASSSGDSGGTNEQFF
V: TRBV7-9; J: TRBJ2-1; size: NA; D: NA; length: 13; DNA: TGTGCCAGCAGCTTGGGCCTTTCCAATGAGCAGTTCTTC; CDR3: CASSLGLSNEQFF
V: TRBV9; J: TRBJ2-6; size: NA; D: TRBD2; length: 15; DNA: TGTGCCAGCAGCCCCCGGGGGGCTGGGGCCAACGTCCTGACTTTC; CDR3: CASSPRGAGANVLTF
V: TRBV19; J: TRBJ1-2; size: NA; D: TRBD1; length: 11; DNA: TGTGCCAGTGGGACAGGGTATGGCTACACCTTC; CDR3: CASGTGYGYTF
V: TRBV7-9; J: TRBJ1-4; size: NA; D: NA; length: 14; DNA: TGTGCCAGCAGCCCCGGACACTCAGAAGAAAAACTGTTTTTT; CDR3: CASSPGHSEEKLFF
V: TRBV9; J: TRBJ1-2; size: NA; D: NA; length: 15; DNA: TGTGCCAGCAGCGCCGACTCGGGAATCTACTATGGCTACACCTTC; CDR3: CASSADSGIYYGYTF
V: TRBV5-5; J: TRBJ1-2; size: NA; D: NA; length: 17; DNA: TGTGCCAGCAGCCCTGAGGGGTTCGTGGACAACCTTTCTGGCTACACCTTC; CDR3: CASSPEGFVDNLSGYTF
V: TRBV6-2/TRBV6-3; J: TRBJ1-1; size: NA; D: NA; length: 13; DNA: TGTGCCAGCAGTCCCCGACGGAACACTGAAGCTTTCTTT; CDR3: CASSPRRNTEAFF
V: TRBV27; J: TRBJ1-2; size: NA; D: TRBD1; length: 13; DNA: TGTGCCAGTACAAGGGGGCTCGGCTATGGCTACACCTTC; CDR3: CASTRGLGYGYTF
V: TRBV12-5; J: TRBJ2-3; size: NA; D: TRBD1; length: 14; DNA: TGTGCTAGTGGTCCGCCGGGACAGGGGGGTACGCAGTATTTT; CDR3: CASGPPGQGGTQYF
V: TRBV5-4; J: TRBJ1-1; size: NA; D: TRBD1; length: 16; DNA: TGTGCCAGCAGCCGGGGACAGGGAAACATGAACACTGAAGCTTTCTTT; CDR3: CASSRGQGNMNTEAFF
V: TRBV5-1; J: TRBJ1-2; size: NA; D: NA; length: 13; DNA: TGCGCCAGCAGCGGATCAGGGGACTATGGCTACACCTTC; CDR3: CASSGSGDYGYTF
V: TRBV5-1; J: TRBJ2-3; size: NA; D: NA; length: 14; DNA: TGCGCCACTTCGGACGAACTCCCGACAGATACGCAGTATTTT; CDR3: CATSDELPTDTQYF
V: TRBV7-8; J: TRBJ2-5; size: few; D: TRBD1; length: 17; DNA: TGTGCCAGCAGCTCAAAAGGGACAGGGCGAAATCGAGAGACCCAGTACTTC; CDR3: CASSSKGTGRNRETQYF
V: TRBV10-3; J: TRBJ2-5; size: once; D: TRBD2; length: 15; DNA: TGTGCCATCAGTGGTACCGGGACTAGCCGGGAGACCCAGTACTTC; CDR3: CAISGTGTSRETQYF
V: TRBV5-1; J: TRBJ2-1; size: few; D: TRBD2; length: 15; DNA: TGCGCCAGCAGCTTGGTCCCGGGAGGCTACAATGAGCAGTTCTTC; CDR3: CASSLVPGGYNEQFF
V: TRBV5-4; J: TRBJ2-2; size: NA; D: NA; length: 17; DNA: TGTGCCAGCAGCTCTTTCCCGGGCAGTAGCAACACCGGGGAGCTGTTTTTT; CDR3: CASSSFPGSSNTGELFF
V: TRBV3-1/TRBV3-2; J: TRBJ1-2; size: few; D: NA; length: 11; DNA: TGTGCCAGCAGCCACAGGGTTGGCTACACCTTC; CDR3: CASSHRVGYTF
V: TRBV5-5; J: TRBJ1-5; size: NA; D: NA; length: 16; DNA: TGTGCCAGCAGCCCCGCGGGGTACGATAGCAATCAGCCCCAGCATTTT; CDR3: CASSPAGYDSNQPQHF
V: TRBV5-4; J: TRBJ1-1; size: NA; D: NA; length: 14; DNA: TGTGCCAGCAGCCGCGATTTGGGCGACACTGAAGCTTTCTTT; CDR3: CASSRDLGDTEAFF